This TCR beta chain was recovered during a study of human T cells and chemical hapten exposure. About the study: A mostly female patient group had alopecia areata, totalis or universalis.

With 4 bases removed from V and 6 bases from J, the gap between germline ends came to 20 bases. Germline CDR1 and CDR2: SGHRS and YFSETQ. The CDR3 runs 16 residues. Described time point: patch test 3, about 24 weeks after DPC sensitization. Described treatment: therapeutic diphenylcyclopropenone sensitization with weekly scalp DPC. From the RACE reads, TCRdb called clonotypes with MiXCR, one entry per CDR3 protein. The profile covers just under 65,000 distinct CDR3 sequences, with roughly 11% appearing a single time and roughly 2.3% taken by the ten largest. The starting material was whole blood, obtained in connection with sensitization to the hapten diphenylcyclopropenone (DPC). The chain has TRBV5-1 and TRBJ1-5; perhaps TRBD1 as D (5 bases). This sequence was found in a woman aged 30 to 39 with alopecia areata. Some clones in this sample may be carry-over from other donors' samples. The CDR3 is CASSPEGTGVGQPQHF. The DNA of the CDR3 is TGCGCCAGCAGCCCCGAGGGTACAGGCGTAGGTCAGCCCCAGCATTTT.